What follows are 8 T cell receptor beta chains derived from one specimen sequenced in a study of blood T cell repertoires in COVID-19. Sequencing used immunoSEQ multiplex PCR; TCRdb keeps in-frame clones, though not all of them. This sample yields over 90,000 clones, of which around 80% are seen a single time; around 9.8% belongs to the top ten. The sequencing sample was made of peripheral blood. All receptors derive from a man between 60 and 75 years old with active or convalescent COVID-19.

The V and J genes are TRBV19 and TRBJ1-1, with TRBD1 as a possible D gene (6 bases). Germline-derived CDR1 and CDR2 are LNHDA and SQIVND (reference sequence). This CDR3 spans 14 amino acids. Trimming pared 4 bases from V and 5 bases from J, leaving 14 bases between. The CDR3 coding sequence is TGTGCCAGTAGTAGGGGGGGCGCGGGGACTGAAGCTTTCTTT. Translating gives CASSRGGAGTEAFF.

The chain recombines TRBV27 with TRBJ1-2; TRBD1 is a possible D gene (5 bases). The V and J ends lost 5 bases and 9 bases respectively, with 13 bases between them. Per the germline V gene, CDR1 is MNHEY and CDR2 is SMNVEV (reference sequence). The CDR3 is 12 residues long. CDR3 residues: CASSLDRQSYTF. In DNA, the CDR3 is TGTGCCAGCAGTCTCGATCGACAGAGCTACACCTTC.

V usage is TRBV28 and J usage is TRBJ2-1, with TRBD2 matching over 8 bases. With 6 bases clipped from V and 7 bases from J, the junction kept 11 bases outside the gene matches. This CDR3 has 15 residues. CDR1 is MDHEN, CDR2 SYDVKM, per germline. The CDR3 is CASSPGVGLENEQFF. CDR3 DNA: TGTGCCAGCAGCCCAGGGGTGGGACTAGAAAATGAGCAGTTCTTC.

The chain couples TRBV28 to TRBJ1-1; D might be TRBD1 (6 bases). The CDR3 length is 14 residues. The germline CDR1 and CDR2 sequences are MDHEN and SYDVKM. The V end was cut by 6 bases, the J end by 5 bases, with 16 bases between. CDR3 amino acids: CASRPGAVKTEAFF. The CDR3 DNA sequence: TGTGCCAGCAGGCCAGGGGCAGTTAAAACTGAAGCTTTCTTT.

The gene calls are TRBV5-6 and TRBJ1-6; a possible D gene is TRBD1 (6 bases). Trimming removed 0 bases at V and 6 bases at J, with 10 bases between. CDR1 and CDR2 (germline): SGHDT, YYEEEE. CDR3 length: 15 amino acids. The CDR3, as DNA: TGTGCCAGCAGCTTGGGGCAGGGGAGTAATTCACCCCTCCACTTT. Its protein product is CASSLGQGSNSPLHF.

This clone was found a few times. This chain joins TRBV9 and TRBJ2-1, with D possibly matching TRBD2 (5 bases). CDR1 and CDR2 from the germline V gene are SGDLS and YYNGEE. The V and J ends lost 3 bases and 2 bases respectively, with 12 bases between them. The CDR3 is 15 amino acids. As DNA, the CDR3 is TGTGCCAGCAGCGCAGTCGCGGGCACCTACAATGAGCAGTTCTTC. Its protein is CASSAVAGTYNEQFF.

The V and J genes are TRBV5-1 and TRBJ2-3; a possible D gene is TRBD1 (5 bases). V was cut by 2 bases and J by 0 bases, with 16 bases left in between. This CDR3 is built from 17 residues. Germline CDR1 and CDR2: SGHRS and YFSETQ. CDR3 coding DNA: TGCGCCAGCAGCTTAGGCCCTCAGGGATTTAGCACAGATACGCAGTATTTT. This gives the protein CASSLGPQGFSTDTQYF.

This clone has only a few counts. The chain joins TRBV12-3 or TRBV12-4 to TRBJ2-7; 7 nucleotides match TRBD1. The ends lost 4 bases at V and 6 bases at J; junction bases unmatched: 3. The CDR3 is 12 amino acids. The chain's CDR3 is CASSSGTVEQYF. The DNA of the CDR3 is TGTGCCAGCAGTTCCGGGACAGTCGAGCAGTACTTC.